Each of the 14 T cell receptor beta chains below was sequenced from the same sample in a study of cytomegalovirus exposure and HLA in healthy donors. The PCR employed 60 Vbeta primers together with 13 Jbeta primers. The repertoire was sequenced with immunoSEQ multiplex PCR; TCRdb's copy has only in-frame clones and lacks some. The sample has roughly 100,000 clones, more than 65% seen once. Sequencing used PBMCs. The origin of the receptors is a human donor in good health.

V usage is TRBV11-3 and J usage is TRBJ2-1; D perhaps matches TRBD2 (5 bases). The V gene's germline CDR1 is SGHNT and CDR2 YENEEA. The CDR3 extends over 11 amino acids. The ends were cut back, 3 bases at V and 12 bases at J, with 9 bases in the middle. The DNA for the CDR3 is TGTGCCAGCAGCTTTGATAGCGTGCAGTTCTTC. The encoded protein is CASSFDSVQFF.

The rearrangement links TRBV6-1 to TRBJ2-5; 7 nucleotides line up with TRBD1. V was clipped by 11 bases and J by 1 base; unmatched bases: 7. This CDR3 has 13 residues. The germline V gene has CDR1 MNHNS and CDR2 SASEGT. Written as DNA, the CDR3 is TGTGCCTACCAAGGGGGCCGCCAAGAGACCCAGTACTTC. Its translation: CAYQGGRQETQYF.

The chain employs TRBV14 and TRBJ2-1; unclear D gene. Germline CDR1 and CDR2: SGHDN and FVKESK. This CDR3 region has 15 residues. The V end lost 1 base, the J end lost 4 bases, and 11 bases lay between the germline ends. CDR3 sequence: CASSQALRLYNEQFF. The CDR3 region has the DNA TGTGCCAGCAGCCAAGCTCTGAGGTTATACAATGAGCAGTTCTTC.

The V and J genes are TRBV7-9 and TRBJ2-7, with D tentatively TRBD1 (5 bases). The V end was cut by 11 bases, the J end by 3 bases, with 17 bases between. The CDR3 runs to 13 residues. CDR1 and CDR2 from the germline V gene are SEHNR and FQNEAQ (reference sequence). The CDR3: CAGGSTGYYEQYF. The CDR3 DNA sequence: TGTGCCGGCGGATCTACAGGTTACTACGAGCAGTACTTC.

The rearrangement joins TRBV13 to TRBJ1-3; D uncertain. With 2 bases removed from V and 4 bases from J, the gap between germline ends came to 9 bases. This CDR3 region has 14 residues. Germline-derived CDR1 and CDR2 are PRHDT and FYEKMQ (reference sequence). The CDR3 loop is CASSLPGSGNTIYF. CDR3 nucleotide sequence: TGTGCCAGCAGCTTACCGGGGTCCGGAAACACCATATATTTT.

This chain connects TRBV19 to TRBJ1-1, with TRBD1 as a possible D gene (5 bases). Trimming left V 7 bases short and J 0 bases short, with 9 bases between. This CDR3 contains 13 residues. Germline CDR1 and CDR2: LNHDA and SQIVND (reference sequence). In DNA, the CDR3 is TGTGCCAGTACCCAGGGTATGAACACTGAAGCTTTCTTT. This sequence encodes CASTQGMNTEAFF.

The chain joins TRBV10-1 to TRBJ1-4; TRBD1 agrees at 12 bases. The V gene end was trimmed by 6 bases and the J gene end by 8 bases; junction bases not matched to a gene: 7. This CDR3 contains 15 residues. Germline V gene lookup returns CDR1 WNHNN and CDR2 SYGVQD (reference sequence). The chain's CDR3 is CASRGQGAISEKLFF. The CDR3 DNA reads TGCGCCAGCAGGGGACAGGGGGCGATTAGCGAAAAACTGTTTTTT.

J is TRBJ2-7 and V is TRBV19, with TRBD2 matching 8 bases. V lost 4 bases to trimming and J lost 0 bases; unmatched junction nucleotides: 5. CDR1 LNHDA and CDR2 SQIVND come from the germline V gene (reference sequence). This CDR3 is 15 amino acids long. The CDR3: CASSKLAGSSYEQYF. CDR3 bases: TGTGCCAGTAGTAAATTAGCGGGAAGCTCCTACGAGCAGTACTTC. Full variable domain (outside the CDR3, taken from reference TRBV19 and TRBJ2-7): DGGITQSPKYLFRKEGQNVTLSCEQNLNHDAMYWYRQDPGQGLRLIYYSQIVNDFQKGDIAEGYSVSREKKESFPLTVTSAQKNPTAFYLCASSKLAGSSYEQYFGPGTRLTVT.

The chain recombines TRBV28 with TRBJ1-1, with D possibly being TRBD1 (6 bases). V lost 0 bases, J lost 4 bases, and 12 bases lay in between. Germline-derived CDR1 and CDR2 are MDHEN and SYDVKM. This CDR3 region has 15 residues. CDR3 in amino acids: CASSLWENRATEAFF. CDR3 sequence (DNA): TGTGCCAGCAGTTTATGGGAGAACAGGGCCACTGAAGCTTTCTTT. Filled out from reference TRBV28 and TRBJ1-1, the complete variable domain reads DVKVTQSSRYLVKRTGEKVFLECVQDMDHENMFWYRQDPGLGLRLIYFSYDVKMKEKGDIPEGYSVSREKKERFSLILESASTNQTSMYLCASSLWENRATEAFFGQGTRLTVV.

This clone was counted at least ten times. The rearrangement links TRBV30 to TRBJ1-4; 7 positions match TRBD1. This CDR3 comprises 15 residues. The J segment lost 7 bases and the V segment lost 3 bases, leaving 11 bases of the junction unmatched. Germline V CDR1 and CDR2: GTSNPN, SVGIG (reference sequence). CDR3 sequence reads: CAWSREGAEVEKLFF. The DNA for the CDR3 is TGTGCCTGGAGCAGAGAGGGGGCCGAGGTTGAAAAACTGTTTTTT.

The chain joins TRBV5-5 to TRBJ2-2; 9 positions agree with TRBD1. In germline, CDR1 is SGHKS, CDR2 YYEKEE (reference sequence). V shed 2 bases and J 5 bases; nucleotides not matched to a gene: 7. This CDR3 spans 16 amino acids. CDR3 nucleotides: TGTGCCAGCAGCTTCGTGGGACAGGGAGGAACCGGGGAGCTGTTTTTT. Its protein product is CASSFVGQGGTGELFF.

CDR3 DNA: TGTGCCAGTAGTACCCAGGGTCAAGGCTACACCTTC. Encoded protein: CASSTQGQGYTF. The rearrangement links TRBV19 to TRBJ1-2; D may be TRBD1 (5 bases). Germline V gene data show CDR1 as LNHDA and CDR2 as SQIVND (reference sequence). The CDR3 has 12 amino acids. V was clipped by 4 bases and J by 8 bases, with 11 bases between them.

The V gene is TRBV5-1, the J gene TRBJ2-5; 7 bases match TRBD1. V lost 4 bases to trimming and J lost 3 bases; unmatched junction nucleotides: 9. Germline V gene lookup returns CDR1 SGHRS and CDR2 YFSETQ. The CDR3 sequence is 15 residues long. In DNA, the CDR3 is TGCGCCAGCAGCCGCTCCGGGACAGACAAAGAGACCCAGTACTTC. It yields the protein CASSRSGTDKETQYF.

The chain carries TRBV10-3 and TRBJ1-5; TRBD1 might be the D (6 bases). Trimming pared 5 bases from V and 3 bases from J, leaving 8 bases between. CDR1 ENHRY and CDR2 SYGVKD come from the germline V gene. This CDR3 contains 13 residues. CDR3 DNA: TGTGCCATCAGTCGGGACACCAATCAGCCCCAGCATTTT. This translates into CAISRDTNQPQHF.